The sequence of this T cell receptor beta chain was determined in a study of T cells in Graves' hyperthyroidism and ophthalmopathy. Whole-study findings and limits: Onset of ophthalmopathy came a median approximately 6.5 months after the model predicted it.

Concerning this clonotype: Its specificity is unknown.

There are 13 residues in the CDR3. J gave up 6 bases and V 3 bases, and 1 base lay outside the gene matches. TCR beta CDR3 sequences were amplified from RNA transcripts. An initial round of RT-PCR targeting the TCR CDR3 relied on the HTBI primer set. TCRdb processed the multiplex PCR reads anew with MiXCR; each CDR3 protein has one entry. The sample records 600,000 to 700,000 distinct CDR3 sequences, about 45% being singletons. The sequenced sample consisted of peripheral blood or thyroid tissue (not recorded which). The V gene is TRBV12-3 or TRBV12-4, the J gene TRBJ1-4, with 7 bases aligning to TRBD1. The TCR comes from an adult man with Graves' disease, either hyperthyroidism or ophthalmopathy (not recorded which). CDR3 loop: CASSFRGHEKLFF. For the CDR3, the DNA is TGTGCCAGCAGTTTTAGGGGGCATGAAAAACTGTTTTTT.